These T cell receptor beta chains were read from a single sample in a study of blood T cell repertoires in COVID-19. Libraries were prepared by immunoSEQ multiplex PCR; TCRdb keeps only in-frame clonotypes and omits some of them. The profile shows around 200,000 clones, about 88% of them singletons. Sample: peripheral blood. Receptor source: a woman of 80 years or more with acute or convalescent COVID-19. Both conserved end residues are part of each CDR3. The D gene is left open where the match is weak. A clone size is listed for some rows: how often the clone was seen (once, few, many), or a class if it is expanded.

V gene	D gene	clone size	J gene	CDR3 DNA	CDR3 protein
TRBV7-2	TRBD1	.	TRBJ1-5	TGTGCCAGCAGCTTATGGACAGGGGATAGGCCCCAGCATTTT	CASSLWTGDRPQHF
TRBV6-2/TRBV6-3	TRBD1	.	TRBJ1-5	TGTGCCAGCAGTTCCGGGGGACAGGGGGGAAATCAGCCCCAGCATTTT	CASSSGGQGGNQPQHF
TRBV10-2	.	.	TRBJ1-6	TGCGCCAGCAGTTACCTCAGGGAATCCTATAATTCACCCCTCCACTTT	CASSYLRESYNSPLHF
TRBV7-3	.	.	TRBJ1-5	TGTGCCAGCAGCTTATTGGGGGGTCAGCCCCAGCATTTT	CASSLLGGQPQHF
TRBV2	TRBD2	few	TRBJ2-7	TGTGCCAGCAGTCTTGGACTAGCGGGAGGTTCCGCCTCCTACGAGCAGTACTTC	CASSLGLAGGSASYEQYF
TRBV28	.	.	TRBJ1-4	TGTGCCAGCAGTTCCCCGAGTGAGGGATCAGAAAAACTGTTTTTT	CASSSPSEGSEKLFF
TRBV11-2	.	.	TRBJ1-1	TGTGCCAGCACCCAGACAGGGAACACTGAAGCTTTCTTT	CASTQTGNTEAFF
TRBV19	TRBD1	.	TRBJ2-2	TGTGCCAGTAAGGACAGGGGTATAGGGTTGTCGGTTGGGGAGCTGTTTTTT	CASKDRGIGLSVGELFF
TRBV3-1/TRBV3-2	TRBD1	once	TRBJ2-1	TGTGCCAGCAGCCCCGGACAGGGGGCCTACAATGAGCAGTTCTTC	CASSPGQGAYNEQFF
TRBV2	TRBD2	.	TRBJ2-5	TGTGCCAGCAGTGGGGCAATAGCGGGAGCAGAGACCCAGTACTTC	CASSGAIAGAETQYF
TRBV2	TRBD1	.	TRBJ1-5	TGTGCCAGCAGGGCAGGGGGTTTTCAGCCCCAGCATTTT	CASRAGGFQPQHF
TRBV29-1	TRBD2	.	TRBJ2-7	TGCAGCGCCCGGGGCGGGAGCGGGGGGATGTACGAGCAGTACTTC	CSARGGSGGMYEQYF
TRBV19	.	.	TRBJ1-5	TGTGCCAGTAGTATGGAACAGCTCAATCAGCCCCAGCATTTT	CASSMEQLNQPQHF
TRBV4-2	TRBD2	.	TRBJ2-5	TGTGCCAGCAGCCAAGGGGCGGGAGGGAATCCGGCTCAAGAGACCCAGTACTTC	CASSQGAGGNPAQETQYF
TRBV6-1	.	few	TRBJ1-5	TGTGCCAGCAGTGCCTCTGGGAGGGCCGATAGCAATCAGCCCCAGCATTTT	CASSASGRADSNQPQHF
TRBV7-7	.	.	TRBJ1-1	TGTGCTAGCAGCCCGATTGGGGCTAACACTGAAGCTTTCTTT	CASSPIGANTEAFF
TRBV12-3/TRBV12-4	.	.	TRBJ2-1	TGTGCCAGCAGTTTTTTCCCAGTACCTGAGCAGTTCTTC	CASSFFPVPEQFF
TRBV24-1	.	.	TRBJ1-4	TGTGCCACCAGTGGGTCGGAAGGAGCTAATGAAAAACTGTTTTTT	CATSGSEGANEKLFF
TRBV4-3	TRBD2	.	TRBJ2-5	TGCGCCAGCAGCCGGTCGGGACTAGCGGGAGTGGAGACCCAGTACTTC	CASSRSGLAGVETQYF
TRBV5-4	TRBD1	.	TRBJ2-5	TGTGCCAGCAGCTTGGCGCGTGCGGGACAGGCCCGTTACTACTTC	CASSLARAGQARYYF
TRBV6-5	.	.	TRBJ1-1	TGTGCCAGCAGCTACGGCCTTTCTAACACTGAAGCTTTCTTT	CASSYGLSNTEAFF
TRBV19	TRBD2	.	TRBJ2-7	TGTGCCAGTAGGCCCTCCGGGACTAGCAACGAGCAGTACTTC	CASRPSGTSNEQYF
TRBV28	.	.	TRBJ2-7	TGTGCCAGCAGTTTGAGTGCCTACGAGCAGTACTTC	CASSLSAYEQYF
TRBV5-1	.	.	TRBJ2-7	TGCGCCAGCAGCTTGAACAGGGCCTACGAGCAGTACTTC	CASSLNRAYEQYF
TRBV21-1	.	.	TRBJ1-2	TGTGCCAGCAGCGAACCCTGGGGGACAGGGGATGGGATTAATGGCTACACCTTC	CASSEPWGTGDGINGYTF
TRBV5-1	TRBD1	.	TRBJ1-6	TGCGCCAGCAGCGGCGAGGGACAGGGGAATGGGTCACCCCTCCACTTT	CASSGEGQGNGSPLHF
TRBV19	TRBD1	few	TRBJ1-2	TGTGCCAGTAATATCGGCAGGGGGGCCCTTTTCTACACCTTC	CASNIGRGALFYTF
TRBV5-1	TRBD1	few	TRBJ1-5	TGCGCCAGCAGTTTGCAGGGGGCCAGCAATCAGCCCCAGCATTTT	CASSLQGASNQPQHF
TRBV29-1	TRBD1	.	TRBJ2-5	TGCAGCGTTGAAGATTTTTCAGGGGGCTTGGGGACCCAGTACTTC	CSVEDFSGGLGTQYF
TRBV7-2	.	.	TRBJ2-6	TGTGCCAGCAGCACTGACCCGCCAGGGGCCTCTGGGGCCAACGTCCTGACTTTC	CASSTDPPGASGANVLTF
TRBV7-6	TRBD1	.	TRBJ1-3	TGTGCCAGCATGGTTGGGGACAGTCGGGGAAACACCATATATTTT	CASMVGDSRGNTIYF
TRBV5-1	TRBD2	.	TRBJ2-3	TGCGCCAGCAGCTTGGCCTTACTAGCGGGAGCAGATACGCAGTATTTT	CASSLALLAGADTQYF